This T cell receptor (beta chain) was sequenced in a study of tumor-infiltrating lymphocytes in primary liver carcinoma. Co-extraction of both nucleic acids (RNA and DNA) used 20-30 mg of unsorted bulk tissue. Using a constant-region primer together with ProtoScript II reverse transcriptase, TCR beta cDNA was made from around 500 ng of total RNA. Libraries for TCR beta were built through three nested multiplex PCR rounds, which together made up a slightly modified ARM-PCR procedure. Investigators reported that the first two PCR rounds, at 10 cycles each, used TRBV1-TRBV30 forward primers with a C-beta reverse primer. MiXCR, applied by TCRdb to the multiplex PCR reads, yields one record per CDR3 protein. The sample includes tens of thousands of distinct CDR3 sequences, around 71% of them seen just once. CDR3 size: 14 residues. Germline-derived CDR1 and CDR2 are SEHNR and FQNEAQ (reference sequence). With 7 bases removed from V and 1 base from J, the gap between germline ends came to 13 bases.

The TCR was taken from a woman in her thirties with primary liver carcinoma and hepatitis B virus infection. The chain links TRBV7-9 to TRBJ1-1; D remains unclear. The sample taken for sequencing was liver tumor tissue from sampling region 3. Regarding subset: tumor region T3, left-lateral pole. CDR3 DNA sequence: TGTGCCAGCACCTTCGGGCACGGGAACACTGAAGCTTTCTTT. Protein: CASTFGHGNTEAFF.